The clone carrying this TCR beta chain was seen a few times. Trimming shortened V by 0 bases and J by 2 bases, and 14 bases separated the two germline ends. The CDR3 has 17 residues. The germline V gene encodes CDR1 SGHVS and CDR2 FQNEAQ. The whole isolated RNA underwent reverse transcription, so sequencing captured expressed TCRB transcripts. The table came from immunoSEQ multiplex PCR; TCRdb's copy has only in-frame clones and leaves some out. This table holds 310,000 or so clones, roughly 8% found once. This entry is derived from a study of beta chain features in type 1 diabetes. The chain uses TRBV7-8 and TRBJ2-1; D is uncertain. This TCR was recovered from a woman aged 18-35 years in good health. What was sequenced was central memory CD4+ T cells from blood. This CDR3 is CASSLAGLDVTYNEQFF. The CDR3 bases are TGTGCCAGCAGCTTAGCAGGGCTAGACGTCACCTACAATGAGCAGTTCTTC.